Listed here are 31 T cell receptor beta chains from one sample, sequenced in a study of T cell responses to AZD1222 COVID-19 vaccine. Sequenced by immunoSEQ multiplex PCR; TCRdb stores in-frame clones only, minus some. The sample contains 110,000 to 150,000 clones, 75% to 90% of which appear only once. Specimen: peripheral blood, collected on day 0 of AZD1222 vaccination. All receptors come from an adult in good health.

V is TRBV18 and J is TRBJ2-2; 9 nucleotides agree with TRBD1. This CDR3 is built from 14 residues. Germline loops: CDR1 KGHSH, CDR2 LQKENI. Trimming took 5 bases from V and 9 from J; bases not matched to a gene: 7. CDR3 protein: CASSGGTGIRELFF. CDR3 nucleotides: TGTGCCAGCTCAGGCGGGACAGGGATACGGGAGCTGTTTTTT.

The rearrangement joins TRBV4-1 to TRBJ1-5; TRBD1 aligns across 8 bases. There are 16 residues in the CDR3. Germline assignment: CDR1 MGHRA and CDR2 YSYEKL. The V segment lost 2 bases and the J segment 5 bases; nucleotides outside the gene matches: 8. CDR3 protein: CASSQTPGQGYQPQHF. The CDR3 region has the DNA TGCGCCAGCAGCCAAACTCCCGGACAGGGCTATCAGCCCCAGCATTTT.

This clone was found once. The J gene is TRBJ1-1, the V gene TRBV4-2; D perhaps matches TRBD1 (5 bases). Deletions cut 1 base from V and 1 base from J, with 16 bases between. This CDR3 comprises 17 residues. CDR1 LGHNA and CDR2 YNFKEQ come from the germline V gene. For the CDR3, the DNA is TGTGCCAGCAGCCAAGTGGTCGACAGCAAGACGAACACTGAAGCTTTCTTT. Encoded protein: CASSQVVDSKTNTEAFF.

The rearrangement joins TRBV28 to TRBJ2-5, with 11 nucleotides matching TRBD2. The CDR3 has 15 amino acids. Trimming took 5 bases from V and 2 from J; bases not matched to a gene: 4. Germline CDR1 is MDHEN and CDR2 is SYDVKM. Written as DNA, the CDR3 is TGTGCCAGCAGTACCCGGACTAGCGGGCAAGAGACCCAGTACTTC. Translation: CASSTRTSGQETQYF.

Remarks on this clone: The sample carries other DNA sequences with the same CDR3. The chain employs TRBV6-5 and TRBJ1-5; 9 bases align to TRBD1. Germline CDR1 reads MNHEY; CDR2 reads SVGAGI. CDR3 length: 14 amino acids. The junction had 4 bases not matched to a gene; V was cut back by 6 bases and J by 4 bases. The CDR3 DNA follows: TGTGCCAGCAGCCTGGACAGGGGAAATCAGCCCCAGCATTTT. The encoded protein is CASSLDRGNQPQHF.

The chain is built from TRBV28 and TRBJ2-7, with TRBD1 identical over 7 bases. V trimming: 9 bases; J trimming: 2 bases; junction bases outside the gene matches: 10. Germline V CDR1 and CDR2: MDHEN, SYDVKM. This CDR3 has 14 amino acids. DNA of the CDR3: TGTGCCAGTACGGACAGGACACGTACCTACGAGCAGTACTTC. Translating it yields CASTDRTRTYEQYF.

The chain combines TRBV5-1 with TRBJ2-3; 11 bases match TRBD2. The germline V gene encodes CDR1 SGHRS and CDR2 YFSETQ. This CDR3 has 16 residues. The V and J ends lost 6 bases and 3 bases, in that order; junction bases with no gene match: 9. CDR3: CASTEGTSGYTDTQYF. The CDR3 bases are TGCGCCAGCACGGAAGGGACTAGCGGTTATACAGATACGCAGTATTTT.

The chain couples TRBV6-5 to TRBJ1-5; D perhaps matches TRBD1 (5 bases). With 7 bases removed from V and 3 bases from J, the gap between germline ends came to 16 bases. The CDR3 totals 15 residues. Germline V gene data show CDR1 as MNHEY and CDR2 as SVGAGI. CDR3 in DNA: TGTGCCAGCACCCCCGCGGCGGGGCCCAATCAGCCCCAGCATTTT. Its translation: CASTPAAGPNQPQHF.

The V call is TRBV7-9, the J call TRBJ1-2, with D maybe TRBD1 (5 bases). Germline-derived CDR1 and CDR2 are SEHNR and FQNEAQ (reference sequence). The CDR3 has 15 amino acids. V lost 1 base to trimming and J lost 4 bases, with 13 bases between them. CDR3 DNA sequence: TGTGCCAGCAGCTTAGTAATGTCAGGGACCTATGGCTACACCTTC. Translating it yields CASSLVMSGTYGYTF.

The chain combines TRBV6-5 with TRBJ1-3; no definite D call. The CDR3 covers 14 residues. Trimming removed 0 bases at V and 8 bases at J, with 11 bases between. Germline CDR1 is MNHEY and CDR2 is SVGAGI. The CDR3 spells CASSYSGSGYTIYF. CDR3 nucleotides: TGTGCCAGCAGTTACTCCGGCAGCGGTTACACCATATATTTT.

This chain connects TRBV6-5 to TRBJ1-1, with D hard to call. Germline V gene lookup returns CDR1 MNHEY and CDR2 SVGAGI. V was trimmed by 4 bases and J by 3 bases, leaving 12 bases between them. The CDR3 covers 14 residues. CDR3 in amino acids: CASSWAPGYTEAFF. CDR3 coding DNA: TGTGCCAGCAGTTGGGCCCCGGGTTACACTGAAGCTTTCTTT.

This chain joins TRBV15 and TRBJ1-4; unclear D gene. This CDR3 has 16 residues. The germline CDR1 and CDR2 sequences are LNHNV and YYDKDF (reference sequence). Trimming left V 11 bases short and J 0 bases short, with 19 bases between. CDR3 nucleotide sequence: TGTGCCTCCCAAAACAAAGACCGCGCAACTAATGAAAAACTGTTTTTT. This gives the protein CASQNKDRATNEKLFF.

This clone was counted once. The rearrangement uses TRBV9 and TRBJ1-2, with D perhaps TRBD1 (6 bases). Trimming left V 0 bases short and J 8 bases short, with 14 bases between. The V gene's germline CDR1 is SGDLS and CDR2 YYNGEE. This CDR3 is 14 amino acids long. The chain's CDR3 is CASSVGTAGGGYTF. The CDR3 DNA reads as TGTGCCAGCAGCGTAGGGACAGCCGGTGGGGGCTACACCTTC.

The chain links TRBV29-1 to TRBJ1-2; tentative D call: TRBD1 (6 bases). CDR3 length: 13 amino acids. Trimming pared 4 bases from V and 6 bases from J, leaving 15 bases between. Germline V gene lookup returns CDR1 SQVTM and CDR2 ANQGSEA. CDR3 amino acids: CSVAAGGEDGYTF. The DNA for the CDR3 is TGCAGCGTTGCTGCGGGGGGCGAGGATGGCTACACCTTC.

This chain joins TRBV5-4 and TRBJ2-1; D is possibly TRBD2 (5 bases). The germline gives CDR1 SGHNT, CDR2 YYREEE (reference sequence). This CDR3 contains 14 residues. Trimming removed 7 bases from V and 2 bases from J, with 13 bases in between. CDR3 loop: CASGSVGAYNEQFF. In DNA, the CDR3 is TGTGCCAGCGGTAGTGTCGGGGCCTACAATGAGCAGTTCTTC.

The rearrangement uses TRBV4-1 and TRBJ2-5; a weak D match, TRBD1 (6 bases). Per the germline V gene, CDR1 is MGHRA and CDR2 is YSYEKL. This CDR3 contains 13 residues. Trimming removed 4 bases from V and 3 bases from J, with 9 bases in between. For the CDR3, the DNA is TGCGCCAGCAGCCTGCGGACAGAAGAGACCCAGTACTTC. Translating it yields CASSLRTEETQYF.

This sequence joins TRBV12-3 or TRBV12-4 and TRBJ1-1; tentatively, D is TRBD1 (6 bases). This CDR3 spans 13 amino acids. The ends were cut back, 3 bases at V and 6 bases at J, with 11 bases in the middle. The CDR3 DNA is TGTGCCAGCAGTTTTGGGGGCCAGGCTGAAGCTTTCTTT. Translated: CASSFGGQAEAFF.

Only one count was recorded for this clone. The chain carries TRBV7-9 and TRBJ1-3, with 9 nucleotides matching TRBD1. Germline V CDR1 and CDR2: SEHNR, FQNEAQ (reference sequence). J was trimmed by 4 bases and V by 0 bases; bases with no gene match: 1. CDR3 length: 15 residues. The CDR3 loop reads CASSLATGGGNTIYF. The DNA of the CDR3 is TGTGCCAGCAGCTTAGCCACAGGGGGCGGAAACACCATATATTTT.

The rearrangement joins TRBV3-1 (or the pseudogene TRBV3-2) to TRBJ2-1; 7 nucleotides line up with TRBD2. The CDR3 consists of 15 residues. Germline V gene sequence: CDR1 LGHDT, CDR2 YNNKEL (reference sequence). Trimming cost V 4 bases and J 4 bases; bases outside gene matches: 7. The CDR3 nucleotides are TGTGCCAGCAGCCCCCTCGGCGGGAGATACAATGAGCAGTTCTTC. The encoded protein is CASSPLGGRYNEQFF.

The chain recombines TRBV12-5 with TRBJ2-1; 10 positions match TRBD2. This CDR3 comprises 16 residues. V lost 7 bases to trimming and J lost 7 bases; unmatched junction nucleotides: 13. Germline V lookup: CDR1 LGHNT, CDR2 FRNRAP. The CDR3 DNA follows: TGTGCTAGTGTCATAATAGCGGGAGGAGTGAGGAATGAGCAGTTCTTC. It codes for CASVIIAGGVRNEQFF.

The CDR3 spells CAISGSGTVTYEQYF. CDR3 coding DNA: TGTGCCATCAGCGGGTCCGGGACAGTCACCTACGAGCAGTACTTC. J is TRBJ2-7 and V is TRBV10-3, with 7 bases identical to TRBD1. V trimming: 6 bases; J trimming: 2 bases; junction bases outside the gene matches: 10. The germline V gene has CDR1 ENHRY and CDR2 SYGVKD. The CDR3 has 15 amino acids.

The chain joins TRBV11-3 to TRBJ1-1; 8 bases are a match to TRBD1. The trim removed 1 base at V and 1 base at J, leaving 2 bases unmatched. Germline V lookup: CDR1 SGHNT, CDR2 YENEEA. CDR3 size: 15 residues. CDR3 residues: CASSLGGQANTEAFF. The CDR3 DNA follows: TGTGCCAGCAGCTTAGGGGGACAGGCGAACACTGAAGCTTTCTTT.

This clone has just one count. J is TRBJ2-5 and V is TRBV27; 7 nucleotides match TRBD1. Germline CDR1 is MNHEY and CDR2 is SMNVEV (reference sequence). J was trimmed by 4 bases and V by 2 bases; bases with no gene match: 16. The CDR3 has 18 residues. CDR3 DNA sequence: TGTGCCAGCAGTTTAAAGCGCGCTCTAGGGGGCTCAGGAGAGACCCAGTACTTC. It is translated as CASSLKRALGGSGETQYF.

In DNA, the CDR3 is TGTGCCAGCAGCTTAGAGGGGGGGAATCGCGAAAAACTGTTTTTT. Amino acid sequence: CASSLEGGNREKLFF. This chain uses TRBV7-8 with TRBJ1-4, with D perhaps matching TRBD1 (6 bases). V shed 1 base and J shed 8 bases, with 14 bases lying between them. Germline V gives CDR1 SGHVS, CDR2 FQNEAQ. The CDR3 length is 15 residues. Complete variable domain (other parts from reference TRBV7-8 and TRBJ1-4): GAGVSQSPRYKVAKRGQDVALRCDPISGHVSLFWYQQALGQGPEFLTYFQNEAQLDKSGLPSDRFFAERPEGSVSTLKIQRTQQEDSAVYLCASSLEGGNREKLFFGSGTQLSVL.

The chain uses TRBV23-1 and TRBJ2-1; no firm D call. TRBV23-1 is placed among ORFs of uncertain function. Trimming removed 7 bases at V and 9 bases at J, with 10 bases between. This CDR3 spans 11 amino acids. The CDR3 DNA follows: TGCGCCAGCACCCAAGGTGGTGAGCAGTTCTTC. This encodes CASTQGGEQFF.

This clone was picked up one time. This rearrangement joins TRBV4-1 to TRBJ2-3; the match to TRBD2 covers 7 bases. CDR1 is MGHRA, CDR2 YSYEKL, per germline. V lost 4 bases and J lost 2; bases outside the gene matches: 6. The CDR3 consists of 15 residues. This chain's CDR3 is CASSPWGGTTDTQYF. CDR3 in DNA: TGCGCCAGCAGCCCCTGGGGGGGGACCACAGATACGCAGTATTTT.

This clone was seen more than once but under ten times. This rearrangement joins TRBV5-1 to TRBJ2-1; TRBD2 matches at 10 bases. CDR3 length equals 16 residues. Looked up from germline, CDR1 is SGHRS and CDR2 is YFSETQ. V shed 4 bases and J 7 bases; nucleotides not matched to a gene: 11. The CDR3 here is CASSPVFASGRNEQFF. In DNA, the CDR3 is TGCGCCAGCAGCCCAGTCTTTGCTAGCGGGAGAAATGAGCAGTTCTTC.

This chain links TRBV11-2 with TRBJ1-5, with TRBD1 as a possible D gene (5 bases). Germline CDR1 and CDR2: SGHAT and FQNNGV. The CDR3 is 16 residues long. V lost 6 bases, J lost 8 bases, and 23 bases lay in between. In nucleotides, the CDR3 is TGTGCCAGCAGTCTGATCGGGACGGTGGGGGGAGAGCCCCAGCATTTT. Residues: CASSLIGTVGGEPQHF.

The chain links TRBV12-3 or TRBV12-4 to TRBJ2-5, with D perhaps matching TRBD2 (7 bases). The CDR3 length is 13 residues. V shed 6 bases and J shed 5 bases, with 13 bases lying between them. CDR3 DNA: TGTGCCAGCAGACGGGGGGCTAGCGAGACCCAGTACTTC. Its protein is CASRRGASETQYF.

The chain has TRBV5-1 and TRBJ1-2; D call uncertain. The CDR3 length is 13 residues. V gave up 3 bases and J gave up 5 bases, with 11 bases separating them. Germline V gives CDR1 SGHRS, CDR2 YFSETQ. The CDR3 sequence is CASSSQTDYGYTF. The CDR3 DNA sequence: TGCGCCAGCAGCTCCCAAACTGATTATGGCTACACCTTC. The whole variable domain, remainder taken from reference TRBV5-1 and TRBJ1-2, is KAGVTQTPRYLIKTRGQQVTLSCSPISGHRSVSWYQQTPGQGLQFLFEYFSETQRNKGNFPGRFSGRQFSNSRSEMNVSTLELGDSALYLCASSSQTDYGYTFGSGTRLTVV.

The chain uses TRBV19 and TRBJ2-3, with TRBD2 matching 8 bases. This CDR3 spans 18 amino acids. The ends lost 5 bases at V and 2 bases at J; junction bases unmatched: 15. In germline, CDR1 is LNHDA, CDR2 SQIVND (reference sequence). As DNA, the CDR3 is TGTGCCAGTAGTGCCGAAACATACGGGGGGGGCTTCACAGATACGCAGTATTTT. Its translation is CASSAETYGGGFTDTQYF.